The TCR beta chain under discussion was sequenced for a study of cytomegalovirus exposure and HLA in healthy donors. General observations from the study: Listed as cytomegalovirus-associated were 170 or so TCR beta chains. Subsequent analysis revealed that first-cohort TCR clusters tended to co-occur in the approximately 120 validation repertoires. Rarity held for most TCR sequences, but there were some public TCRs that occurred in many donors.

The CDR3 runs 13 residues. The V gene lost 7 bases and the J gene lost 3 bases, with 13 bases spanning the gap. CDR1 and CDR2 from the germline V gene are SGHTA and FQGNSA. The donors were members of the validation cohort comprising some 130 subjects, separate from the roughly 700-subject first cohort. Produced via immunoSEQ multiplex PCR; TCRdb's table is partial and in-frame only. Of some 98,000 clones detected, less than 90% appear once; the ten largest clones hold over 6%. In the case of this clone: What it recognizes is unknown.

The receptor comes from a man between 18 and 35 years old in good health and CMV-seropositive. Input material: PBMCs. The genes are TRBV7-2 and TRBJ2-7; tentatively, D is TRBD1 (5 bases). CDR3 protein: CASTQDTLYEQYF. The DNA of the CDR3 is TGTGCCAGCACCCAGGACACCCTCTACGAGCAGTACTTC.